This T cell receptor (beta chain) was retrieved from a study of blood T cells in healthy people across ages (dated by TCRdb to between 2015 and 2016). Describing the broader study: In model experiments, template switching captured about one uniquely barcoded TCR beta cDNA molecule for every two T cells. Donors of different ages were randomly distributed across sequencing lanes to avoid experimental bias. The donors were split into four age groups: young (average approximately 16 years), middle-aged (around 37), aged (approximately 59) and long-lived (roughly 77). Age-related changes in TCR beta repertoire diversity were measured in the study by deep sequencing normalized with unique cDNA molecular identifiers. For two donors (one aged 18 to 30 and one aged 80 or older), the study analyzed two additional independent replicas of 1 million unique cDNA reads from the same blood draw. The study at large found these results: There was a strong correlation between observed TCR beta diversity and the percentage of naive T cells measured by flow cytometry. Compared with the aged group, the long-lived group had more naive CD4+ T cells, fewer expanded clones and increased TCR diversity, a pattern suggesting age selection. Estimates of total diversity based on one million sequenced T cells were considered lower bounds and underestimates. Because profiling used bulk unsorted PBMCs, naive and antigen-experienced compartments could not be compared conclusively. The CMV infection status of donors was not known, potentially confounding age-related changes in expanded clonotypes. Observed TCR beta diversity per million T cells fell roughly linearly with age, and a significant reduction was already apparent by age around 40.

Library preparation employed 5' RACE. The instrument was an Illumina HiSeq 2500. A second PCR of 7 to 11 cycles was performed with a sample-barcoded 5' primer and a J-beta primer mix. A unique molecular identifier was introduced onto each TCR beta cDNA molecule by a template-switch 5' adaptor carrying 12 random nucleotides. At least 3 million CDR3-containing paired-end reads were obtained from each sample. First-strand cDNA synthesis was performed from all RNA using the Mint cDNA synthesis kit, with priming by a TRBC-specific oligonucleotide. All cDNA was treated with uracil-DNA glycosylase and then went through a first 18-cycle PCR with the universal primers M1SS and BC2_uni_R. Per the original workflow: For normalization, 1 million high-quality reads were randomly selected from each sample, with every read carrying a distinct molecular identifier. Reads with shared molecular identifiers were discarded instead of being binned into consensus sequences. MiTCR, with a Q25 quality threshold and the strictest error-elimination algorithm, was used for CDR3 identification, clonotype clustering and error correction. A nonparametric unseen species model with Euler transformation was used to estimate lower-bound total TCR beta diversity. TCRdb ran its own pipeline on the public reads, namely fastp trimming at Q25 and MiXCR clone calling, and kept in-frame beta chains. Entries that share a CDR3 protein sequence are merged under the most common genes and DNA. The V and J calls were determined by TCRdb, not by the authors. Counted in this sample were 600,000 to 650,000 distinct CDR3 sequences; 45% to 65% of them appeared once. Of the sample, 30% to 40% falls within the top ten clones.

The donors were about 40 Caucasian individuals from Russia, aged roughly 6 to 90 years, who were systemically healthy. Each donor gave about 11 milliliters of peripheral blood, drawn into EDTA-treated Vacutainer tubes. Ficoll-Paque density-gradient centrifugation was used to isolate PBMCs, with at least 6.5 million obtained per sample. Trizol reagent was used to extract total RNA from PBMCs, with at least 5.5 micrograms per sample. For every donor, flow cytometry on a PBMC aliquot measured the percentage of naive CD45RAhigh/CD27high T cells. A distance of 7 bases separates the germline ends of V and J, which lose 4 bases and 3 bases respectively. The CDR3 numbers 12 residues from cysteine through phenylalanine. The only DNA kept is the CDR3, 36 bases in frame from the first base. CDR1 SGHRS and CDR2 YFSETQ were looked up in the germline V gene. Comment on this clonotype: Its specific antigen is unknown. It has no much larger one-base neighbor in the sample; base qualities were not kept.

This TCR derives from a man aged 55-75 years in good health. The V and J segments used are TRBV5-1 and TRBJ2-5; a confident D gene designation cannot be given. The specimen sequenced was blood. The CDR3 sequence is CASSVEKETQYF. The bases read TGCGCCAGCAGCGTAGAGAAAGAGACCCAGTACTTC. Full variable domain (CDR3 extended with the reference TRBV5-1 and TRBJ2-5 proteins): KAGVTQTPRYLIKTRGQQVTLSCSPISGHRSVSWYQQTPGQGLQFLFEYFSETQRNKGNFPGRFSGRQFSNSRSEMNVSTLELGDSALYLCASSVEKETQYFGPGTRLLVL.